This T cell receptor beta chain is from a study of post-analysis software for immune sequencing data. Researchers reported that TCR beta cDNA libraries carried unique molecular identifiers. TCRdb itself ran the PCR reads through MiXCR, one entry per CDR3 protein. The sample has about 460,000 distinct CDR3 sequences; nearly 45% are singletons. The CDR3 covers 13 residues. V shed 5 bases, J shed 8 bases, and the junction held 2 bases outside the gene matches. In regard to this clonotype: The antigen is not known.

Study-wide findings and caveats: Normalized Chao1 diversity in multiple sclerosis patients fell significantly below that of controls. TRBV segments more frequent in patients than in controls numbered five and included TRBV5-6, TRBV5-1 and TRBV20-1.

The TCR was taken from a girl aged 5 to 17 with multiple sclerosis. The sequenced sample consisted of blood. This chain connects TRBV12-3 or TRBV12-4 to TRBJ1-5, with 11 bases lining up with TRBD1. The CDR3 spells CASSRDRGEPQHF. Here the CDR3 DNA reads TGTGCCAGCAGTCGGGACAGGGGGGAGCCCCAGCATTTT.